This T cell receptor beta chain was sequenced for a study of type 1 and type 2 diabetes patients. Turning to the study itself: Samples came from type 1 diabetic, type 2 diabetic or nondiabetic people, recruited in China. Magnetic bead positive selection isolated CD4+ or CD8+ T cells from PBMCs. Whole-study results and caveats: In type 2 diabetes, highly-expanded CD4+ clones took a median roughly 3.8% of reads. Unmatched age and gender across groups might bias interpretation.

PCR was run on genomic DNA. The TCR beta CDR3 region was amplified using 30 forward and 13 reverse primers. TCRdb called the multiplex PCR reads again in MiXCR, with one record for every CDR3 protein. This table holds fewer than 300,000 distinct CDR3 sequences, over 45% found once. As regards this clonotype: Its specificity is unknown. The junction departs from germline at one end; a sequencing error may be responsible.

Sample: peripheral blood mononuclear cells (PBMCs). The sequence was obtained from a man aged 18 to 29 with type 2 diabetes.

The DNA of the CDR3 is TGTGAAGACGACCCGGACGGAAGCCTTGCAACTAATGAAAGACTGTTTTTT. It specifies CEDDPDGSLATNERLFF. The chain links TRBV6-6 to TRBJ1-4; no definite D call. This CDR3 contains 17 residues. Germline V gives CDR1 MNHNY, CDR2 SVGAGI (reference sequence).